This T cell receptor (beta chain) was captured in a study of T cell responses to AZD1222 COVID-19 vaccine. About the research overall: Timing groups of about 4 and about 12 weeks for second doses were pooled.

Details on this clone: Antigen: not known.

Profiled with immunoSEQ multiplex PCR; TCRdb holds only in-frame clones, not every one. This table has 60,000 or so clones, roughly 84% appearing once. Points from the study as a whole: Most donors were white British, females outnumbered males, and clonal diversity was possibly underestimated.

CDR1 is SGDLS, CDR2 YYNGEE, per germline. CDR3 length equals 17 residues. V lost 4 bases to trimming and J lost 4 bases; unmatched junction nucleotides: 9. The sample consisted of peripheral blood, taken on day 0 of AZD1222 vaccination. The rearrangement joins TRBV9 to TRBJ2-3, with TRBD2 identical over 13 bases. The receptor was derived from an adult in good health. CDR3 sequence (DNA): TGTGCCAGCAGCCCAAGGACACTAGCGGGAGGGCCAGATACGCAGTATTTT. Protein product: CASSPRTLAGGPDTQYF.